A selection of T cell receptor beta chains follows, all from one sample in a study of blood T cell repertoires in COVID-19. Sequenced by immunoSEQ multiplex PCR; TCRdb stores in-frame clones only, minus some. Among tens of thousands of clones listed, around 87% were seen once. Sample: peripheral blood. Source of these receptors: a human donor with acute or convalescent COVID-19. The donor label of this sample is uncertain. Both conserved end residues are part of each CDR3. The order of the fields is J gene, V gene, CDR3 length, D gene, clone size, CDR3 protein, CDR3 DNA. The D gene is left open where the match is weak. A row's size may be missing; if present it is once, few, many or a size class.

J: TRBJ2-3; V: TRBV30; length: 11; D: .; size: .; CDR3: CAWSLADTQYF; DNA: TGTGCCTGGAGTCTAGCAGATACGCAGTATTTT
J: TRBJ1-2; V: TRBV3-1/TRBV3-2; length: 13; D: .; size: .; CDR3: CAAGGAANYGYTF; DNA: TGTGCCGCGGGGGGGGCCGCTAACTATGGCTACACCTTC
J: TRBJ2-7; V: TRBV30; length: 11; D: .; size: few; CDR3: CAWSVHSGQYF; DNA: TGTGCCTGGAGTGTCCACTCCGGGCAGTACTTC
J: TRBJ1-6; V: TRBV3-1/TRBV3-2; length: 15; D: TRBD1; size: .; CDR3: CASSQVLQGNSPLHF; DNA: TGTGCCAGCAGCCAAGTTCTACAGGGGAATTCACCCCTCCACTTT
J: TRBJ1-2; V: TRBV28; length: 12; D: TRBD1; size: .; CDR3: CASSYRGFGYTF; DNA: TGTGCCAGCAGTTACAGGGGTTTTGGCTACACCTTC
J: TRBJ2-7; V: TRBV3-1/TRBV3-2; length: 14; D: .; size: .; CDR3: CASSPGGAASEQYF; DNA: TGTGCCAGCAGCCCGGGTGGGGCAGCCTCCGAGCAGTACTTC
J: TRBJ2-2; V: TRBV9; length: 19; D: TRBD2; size: .; CDR3: CASSVDVRASGGNTGELFF; DNA: TGTGCCAGCAGCGTAGATGTGAGGGCTAGCGGGGGCAACACCGGGGAGCTGTTTTTT
J: TRBJ2-1; V: TRBV7-3; length: 14; D: .; size: .; CDR3: CASSLRQGISEQFF; DNA: TGTGCCAGCAGCTTAAGGCAGGGAATAAGTGAGCAGTTCTTC
J: TRBJ1-1; V: TRBV28; length: 15; D: .; size: few; CDR3: CASIGAGAANTEAFF; DNA: TGTGCCAGTATTGGGGCAGGGGCCGCGAACACTGAAGCTTTCTTT
J: TRBJ2-5; V: TRBV5-4; length: 14; D: .; size: .; CDR3: CASSFRGKGETQYF; DNA: TGTGCCAGCAGCTTTCGGGGGAAAGGAGAGACCCAGTACTTC
J: TRBJ2-5; V: TRBV2; length: 13; D: TRBD2; size: .; CDR3: CASSGTSGGTQYF; DNA: TGTGCCAGCAGCGGGACTAGCGGGGGGACCCAGTACTTC
J: TRBJ1-4; V: TRBV27; length: 17; D: .; size: .; CDR3: CASSPRDTIPTNEKLFF; DNA: TGTGCCAGCAGTCCTCGGGACACTATACCAACTAATGAAAAACTGTTTTTT
J: TRBJ2-5; V: TRBV7-2; length: 14; D: .; size: .; CDR3: CASSQLTVRETQYF; DNA: TGTGCCAGTAGCCAGTTGACAGTAAGGGAGACCCAGTACTTC
J: TRBJ2-7; V: TRBV18; length: 12; D: .; size: .; CDR3: CASSPSSYEQYF; DNA: TGTGCCAGCTCACCCTCCTCCTACGAGCAGTACTTC
J: TRBJ2-7; V: TRBV11-2; length: 12; D: .; size: .; CDR3: CASSFSSDEQYF; DNA: TGTGCCAGCAGCTTCTCCTCCGACGAGCAGTACTTC
J: TRBJ2-7; V: TRBV7-2; length: 15; D: .; size: .; CDR3: CASSLEPGPDYEQYF; DNA: TGTGCCAGCAGCTTAGAACCAGGGCCCGACTACGAGCAGTACTTC
J: TRBJ2-1; V: TRBV10-3; length: 14; D: TRBD1; size: .; CDR3: CAIRTGVTNNEQFF; DNA: TGTGCCATCAGAACAGGGGTTACAAACAATGAGCAGTTCTTC
J: TRBJ2-7; V: TRBV28; length: 16; D: TRBD2; size: once; CDR3: CASSYSLSGGPYEQYF; DNA: TGTGCCAGCAGCTACTCCCTTAGCGGGGGCCCCTACGAGCAGTACTTC
J: TRBJ2-7; V: TRBV6-6; length: 12; D: .; size: .; CDR3: CASSSRGDEQYF; DNA: TGTGCCAGCAGTTCCCGGGGAGACGAGCAGTACTTC
J: TRBJ1-5; V: TRBV7-2; length: 16; D: .; size: .; CDR3: CASSLARQGSNQPQHF; DNA: TGTGCCAGCAGCTTAGCTCGGCAGGGTAGCAATCAGCCCCAGCATTTT
J: TRBJ1-1; V: TRBV28; length: 12; D: TRBD1; size: .; CDR3: CASTPGTGSCFF; DNA: TGTGCCAGTACACCCGGGACAGGTTCTTGCTTCTTT
J: TRBJ1-2; V: TRBV2; length: 13; D: .; size: .; CDR3: CASTLIDRNGYTF; DNA: TGTGCCAGCACCCTTATAGACAGGAATGGCTACACCTTC
J: TRBJ1-2; V: TRBV9; length: 17; D: TRBD1; size: few; CDR3: CASSVGGRTGREYGYTF; DNA: TGTGCCAGCAGCGTAGGGGGGCGGACAGGGCGGGAATATGGCTACACCTTC
J: TRBJ1-1; V: TRBV3-1/TRBV3-2; length: 15; D: TRBD1; size: .; CDR3: CASSPPDRANTEAFF; DNA: TGTGCCAGCAGCCCCCCAGACAGGGCGAACACTGAAGCTTTCTTT
J: TRBJ2-7; V: TRBV4-2; length: 14; D: .; size: .; CDR3: CASSQIDGDYEQYF; DNA: TGTGCCAGCAGCCAGATTGACGGAGACTACGAGCAGTACTTC
J: TRBJ1-2; V: TRBV2; length: 13; D: TRBD1; size: .; CDR3: CASSRTGARGYTF; DNA: TGTGCCAGCAGCCGGACAGGGGCCCGAGGCTACACCTTC
J: TRBJ1-5; V: TRBV10-2; length: 14; D: .; size: .; CDR3: CASTFGGAGQPQHF; DNA: TGCGCCAGCACTTTTGGGGGGGCGGGTCAGCCCCAGCATTTT
J: TRBJ1-2; V: TRBV5-6; length: 14; D: .; size: .; CDR3: CASRAWGADYGYTF; DNA: TGTGCCAGCAGGGCCTGGGGCGCAGACTATGGCTACACCTTC
J: TRBJ2-1; V: TRBV18; length: 17; D: TRBD2; size: .; CDR3: CASSPRTSGGTYNEQFF; DNA: TGTGCCAGCTCACCTCGGACTAGCGGGGGGACCTACAATGAGCAGTTCTTC
J: TRBJ1-1; V: TRBV6-5; length: 13; D: .; size: .; CDR3: CATSMTGNTEAFF; DNA: TGTGCCACCTCTATGACAGGGAACACTGAAGCTTTCTTT
J: TRBJ2-3; V: TRBV5-1; length: 12; D: .; size: .; CDR3: CASSLARDTQYF; DNA: TGCGCCAGCAGCTTGGCCCGAGATACGCAGTATTTT
J: TRBJ2-3; V: TRBV7-2; length: 16; D: TRBD1; size: .; CDR3: CASSLWGDRGTDTQYF; DNA: TGTGCCAGCAGCTTATGGGGAGACAGGGGCACAGATACGCAGTATTTT
J: TRBJ1-4; V: TRBV27; length: 15; D: .; size: .; CDR3: CASSPVIATNEKLFF; DNA: TGTGCCAGCAGTCCTGTAATTGCAACTAATGAAAAACTGTTTTTT
J: TRBJ1-1; V: TRBV5-1; length: 16; D: .; size: .; CDR3: CASSSRSGGLNTEAFF; DNA: TGCGCCAGCAGCTCCCGAAGTGGAGGGCTCAACACTGAAGCTTTCTTT
J: TRBJ2-3; V: TRBV7-2; length: 16; D: TRBD2; size: .; CDR3: CASSRTSGGAADTQYF; DNA: TGTGCCAGCAGCCGGACTAGCGGGGGGGCCGCAGATACGCAGTATTTT
J: TRBJ2-7; V: TRBV9; length: 14; D: TRBD1; size: .; CDR3: CASSVGTGNREQYF; DNA: TGTGCCAGCAGCGTAGGGACAGGGAACCGAGAGCAGTACTTC
J: TRBJ1-1; V: TRBV19; length: 13; D: .; size: .; CDR3: CASSWGEATEAFF; DNA: TGTGCCAGTAGTTGGGGGGAGGCCACTGAAGCTTTCTTT
J: TRBJ1-1; V: TRBV5-4; length: 14; D: .; size: .; CDR3: CASSLARENTEAFF; DNA: TGTGCCAGCAGCTTGGCCAGGGAGAACACTGAAGCTTTCTTT
J: TRBJ2-5; V: TRBV6-5; length: 14; D: .; size: .; CDR3: CASSYSYRFETQYF; DNA: TGTGCCAGCAGTTACTCATACAGATTCGAGACCCAGTACTTC
J: TRBJ2-1; V: TRBV5-1; length: 16; D: TRBD1; size: .; CDR3: CASSLLTGQGGNEQFF; DNA: TGCGCCAGCAGCTTACTTACGGGACAGGGAGGAAATGAGCAGTTCTTC
J: TRBJ1-5; V: TRBV6-5; length: 12; D: .; size: .; CDR3: CASNFRGQPQHF; DNA: TGTGCCAGCAACTTTCGGGGTCAGCCCCAGCATTTT